The clone carrying this T cell receptor beta chain was seen more than once but under ten times. The target antigen is unknown. Trimming took 8 bases from V and 4 from J, leaving 17 bases between them. Germline V gives CDR1 MNHNS, CDR2 SASEGT. The CDR3 covers 15 residues. These data come from a study of response to subunit inactivated influenza vaccine. Findings and limits, study-wide: After each seasonal influenza vaccination, few new T cells are recruited, the authors suggested.

TCRdb redid the calling of the RT-PCR reads with MiXCR, one entry per CDR3 protein. The top ten clones hold approximately 24% of a sample with about 190,000 distinct CDR3 sequences, 13% to 15% of them seen once. The clonotype was recovered from a man aged 50-59 years who received an inactivated influenza vaccine. The chain uses TRBV6-1 and TRBJ2-2; possible D gene TRBD2, 5 bases. The sample consisted of CD8+ T cells sorted from PBMCs, taken about 5 days after vaccination. CDR3 protein: CASGPWAEGTGELFF. DNA of the CDR3: TGTGCCAGCGGACCGTGGGCCGAGGGCACCGGGGAGCTGTTTTTT.